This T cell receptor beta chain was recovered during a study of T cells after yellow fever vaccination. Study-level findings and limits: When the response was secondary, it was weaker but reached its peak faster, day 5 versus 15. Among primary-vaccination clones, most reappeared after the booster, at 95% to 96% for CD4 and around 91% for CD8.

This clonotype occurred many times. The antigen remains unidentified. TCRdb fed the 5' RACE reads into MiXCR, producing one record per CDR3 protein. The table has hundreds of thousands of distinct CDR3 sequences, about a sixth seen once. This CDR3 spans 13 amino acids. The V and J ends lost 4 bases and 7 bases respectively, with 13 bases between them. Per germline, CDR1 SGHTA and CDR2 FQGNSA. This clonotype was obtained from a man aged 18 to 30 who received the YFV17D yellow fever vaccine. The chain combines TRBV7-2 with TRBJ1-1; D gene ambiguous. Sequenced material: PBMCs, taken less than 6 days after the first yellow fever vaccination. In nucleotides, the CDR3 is TGTGCCAGCAGCTCGGGGATGATTAATGAAGCTTTCTTT. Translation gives CASSSGMINEAFF.